This T cell receptor (beta chain) appears in the sequencing data of a study of response to subunit inactivated influenza vaccine. The germline V gene has CDR1 SNHLY and CDR2 FYNNEI. The CDR3 runs to 18 residues. V lost 1 base to trimming and J lost 0 bases, with 16 bases between them. This clonotype was observed a few times. In TCRdb, the RT-PCR reads were re-called with MiXCR into one record per CDR3 protein. The table shows hundreds of thousands of distinct CDR3 sequences, with around a sixth occurring only once. The rearrangement uses TRBV2 and TRBJ2-4, with D tentatively TRBD1 (6 bases). This sequence was found in a man aged 50-60 years who received an inactivated influenza vaccine. This specimen consisted of PBMCs from blood, obtained 11 to 12 days after vaccination. The CDR3 region has the DNA TGTGCCAGCAGTGAAGTGGTGACAGGATTAGGAGCCAAAAACATTCAGTACTTC. Its protein is CASSEVVTGLGAKNIQYF.